Each of the 20 T cell receptor beta chains below was sequenced from the same sample in a study of shared clonotypes between healthy human individuals. Naive-designated CD8 cells lacked CD45RO, were positively enriched for CCR7, and omitted terminally differentiated effector memory CD45RA+ cells. The data were produced by immunoSEQ multiplex PCR, yet TCRdb's version contains in-frame clones alone and is incomplete. Found here are 550,000 to 750,000 clones, around 95% of them singletons; the top ten hold approximately 0.1%. Sequencing input: naive CD8+ T cells sorted from blood. These receptor sequences come from a woman aged 30 to 39 in good health.

This sequence joins TRBV5-4 and TRBJ2-7; perhaps TRBD1 as D (6 bases). CDR3 length: 16 residues. In germline, CDR1 is SGHNT, CDR2 YYREEE (reference sequence). With 4 bases removed from V and 4 bases from J, the gap between germline ends came to 21 bases. CDR3 protein: CASSRGGPPVGYEQYF. The CDR3 bases are TGTGCCAGCAGCCGAGGGGGACCGCCGGTGGGGTACGAGCAGTACTTC.

The chain joins TRBV5-4 to TRBJ1-2; 9 bases fit TRBD1. V shed 7 bases and J 0 bases; nucleotides not matched to a gene: 4. The CDR3 runs to 14 residues. Germline-derived CDR1 and CDR2 are SGHNT and YYREEE (reference sequence). The CDR3 reads CASLRTGANYGYTF. CDR3 DNA: TGTGCCAGCCTAAGGACAGGGGCTAACTATGGCTACACCTTC.

This clone appeared once. The chain joins TRBV7-2 to TRBJ2-3; 9 bases map to TRBD2. Germline CDR1 and CDR2: SGHTA and FQGNSA. Trimming at V came to 1 base and at J to 4 bases, leaving 6 bases not matched to a gene. The CDR3 length is 16 residues. The CDR3 loop is CASSLGAGGYPDTQYF. CDR3 DNA: TGTGCCAGCAGCTTAGGTGCGGGAGGGTACCCAGATACGCAGTATTTT.

The chain is built from TRBV27 and TRBJ2-7, with D unclear. V lost 5 bases, J lost 0 bases, and 8 bases lay in between. Per germline, CDR1 MNHEY and CDR2 SMNVEV (reference sequence). The CDR3 spans 13 residues. The CDR3 protein is CASSRNPSYEQYF. CDR3 DNA: TGTGCCAGCAGTCGAAACCCCTCCTACGAGCAGTACTTC.

There are a few counts of this clone. Other DNA sequences in the same sample also yield this CDR3. The V gene is TRBV19, the J gene TRBJ1-5, with TRBD1 as a possible D gene (5 bases). The germline gives CDR1 LNHDA, CDR2 SQIVND (reference sequence). CDR3 size: 14 residues. Trimming took off 4 bases at V and 3 bases at J, with 10 bases between the two ends. CDR3 nucleotides: TGTGCCAGTAGTACTCGGGACCACAATCAGCCCCAGCATTTT. Its protein product is CASSTRDHNQPQHF.

This chain uses TRBV4-2 with TRBJ2-5; weak D call: TRBD2 (6 bases). The better agreement between TRBJ2-7 and the DNA end casts doubt on the J call. Germline loops: CDR1 LGHNA, CDR2 YNFKEQ. The CDR3 loop spans 16 amino acids. The CDR3 DNA is TGTGCCAGCAGCCTTCTCCTAGCGCAAAGCTCCTACGAGCAGTACTTC. It yields the protein CASSLLLAQSSYEQYF.

J is TRBJ2-7 and V is TRBV13; D call uncertain. This CDR3 is built from 12 residues. V was pared by 5 bases and J by 2 bases, with 7 bases between. Germline V gene sequence: CDR1 PRHDT, CDR2 FYEKMQ (reference sequence). DNA for the CDR3: TGTGCCAGCAGCCGACGCCCCTACGAGCAGTACTTC. This translates into CASSRRPYEQYF.

The chain has TRBV28 and TRBJ1-1; D gene ambiguous. Between the trimmed V and J ends, which lost 1 base and 4 bases, there was a span of 10 bases. The germline V gene has CDR1 MDHEN and CDR2 SYDVKM. The CDR3 extends over 14 amino acids. The CDR3 is CASSLYISGTEAFF. In DNA form, the CDR3 reads TGTGCCAGCAGTTTATACATCTCCGGCACTGAAGCTTTCTTT.

The chain carries TRBV19 and TRBJ2-3, with D possibly being TRBD2 (6 bases). The CDR3 is made up of 13 amino acids. Looked up from germline, CDR1 is LNHDA and CDR2 is SQIVND (reference sequence). Trimming took off 8 bases at V and 2 bases at J, with 11 bases between the two ends. The CDR3 spells CASGGDSTDTQYF. In DNA, the CDR3 is TGTGCCAGTGGTGGGGACTCCACAGATACGCAGTATTTT.

About this clone: This specimen includes other DNA sequences encoding the same CDR3. This rearrangement joins TRBV28 to TRBJ2-7; D is possibly TRBD1 (5 bases). The CDR3 spans 11 residues. Germline V gene data show CDR1 as MDHEN and CDR2 as SYDVKM. V was trimmed by 8 bases and J by 4 bases, leaving 9 bases between them. CDR3 in amino acids: CASSRAYEQYF. The CDR3 bases are TGTGCCAGCTCCAGGGCATACGAGCAGTACTTC. Variable domain in full (rest from reference TRBV28 and TRBJ2-7): DVKVTQSSRYLVKRTGEKVFLECVQDMDHENMFWYRQDPGLGLRLIYFSYDVKMKEKGDIPEGYSVSREKKERFSLILESASTNQTSMYLCASSRAYEQYFGPGTRLTVT.

The chain joins TRBV27 to TRBJ2-3; TRBD2 might be the D (6 bases). The CDR3 has 14 amino acids. Deletions cut 5 bases from V and 4 bases from J, with 13 bases between. CDR1 and CDR2 (germline): MNHEY, SMNVEV (reference sequence). The CDR3 is CASSKTRPPDTQYF. CDR3 nucleotide sequence: TGTGCCAGCAGTAAGACTAGACCCCCAGATACGCAGTATTTT.

The chain combines TRBV4-1 with TRBJ2-7; 9 bases agree with TRBD2. This CDR3 has 15 amino acids. The germline V gene encodes CDR1 MGHRA and CDR2 YSYEKL. V dropped 0 bases and J dropped 3; count of bases not matched to a gene: 3. The CDR3 coding sequence is TGCGCCAGCAGCCAAGAGCTAGCGGGACTCTACGAGCAGTACTTC. Translating it yields CASSQELAGLYEQYF.

The genes are TRBV7-9 and TRBJ2-7; 9 positions match TRBD1. The CDR3 totals 16 residues. Trimming took 5 bases from V and 4 from J; bases not matched to a gene: 12. The germline CDR1 and CDR2 sequences are SEHNR and FQNEAQ (reference sequence). Here the CDR3 DNA reads TGTGCCAGCAGCCCAGGACAGGGGAAGGGTGTTTACGAGCAGTACTTC. It specifies CASSPGQGKGVYEQYF.

This chain connects TRBV10-2 to TRBJ2-7; D remains ambiguous. Germline V gives CDR1 WSHSY, CDR2 SAAADI. The CDR3 has 13 amino acids. The V end lost 7 bases, the J end lost 2 bases, and 12 bases lay between the germline ends. The CDR3 DNA is TGCGCCAGCAACCCCGACGGCACCTACGAGCAGTACTTC. Its translation is CASNPDGTYEQYF.

This sequence joins TRBV9 and TRBJ1-4, with 7 bases fitting TRBD1. CDR1 and CDR2 from the germline V gene are SGDLS and YYNGEE. With V trimmed by 6 bases and J by 4 bases, 9 bases remained unmatched. CDR3 length: 15 residues. The CDR3 here is CASTPSGTVNEKLFF. The CDR3 DNA sequence: TGTGCCAGCACTCCCTCTGGGACAGTTAATGAAAAACTGTTTTTT.

J is TRBJ2-2 and V is TRBV5-6, with D perhaps TRBD2 (5 bases). Germline loops: CDR1 SGHDT, CDR2 YYEEEE. This CDR3 is built from 14 residues. Trimming removed 4 bases at V and 6 bases at J, with 13 bases between. CDR3 in amino acids: CASSPFGGAGELFF. CDR3 nucleotide sequence: TGTGCCAGCAGCCCCTTCGGAGGAGCCGGGGAGCTGTTTTTT.

The chain employs TRBV29-1 and TRBJ2-7; perhaps D is TRBD1 or TRBD2 (6 bases each). CDR3 length: 13 amino acids. V was cut by 7 bases and J by 11 bases, with 24 bases left in between. Germline CDR1 SQVTM, CDR2 ANQGSEA. The CDR3: CSAGEDSGEIEYF. DNA for the CDR3: TGCAGCGCCGGGGAGGACAGCGGAGAGATAGAGTACTTC.

This clone was counted a few times. The chain has TRBV7-9 and TRBJ1-1; D remains ambiguous. In germline, CDR1 is SEHNR, CDR2 FQNEAQ (reference sequence). Trimming removed 4 bases at V and 6 bases at J, with 12 bases between. The CDR3 spans 13 residues. DNA for the CDR3: TGTGCCAGCAGCTACACAGCGATGGCTGAAGCTTTCTTT. It specifies CASSYTAMAEAFF.

The rearrangement links TRBV6-5 to TRBJ1-2; the D is unclear. This CDR3 spans 13 amino acids. Trimming took off 2 bases at V and 2 bases at J, with 6 bases between the two ends. Germline CDR1 is MNHEY and CDR2 is SVGAGI. This CDR3 is CASSYRRNYGYTF. CDR3 bases: TGTGCCAGCAGTTACAGACGGAACTATGGCTACACCTTC.

The rearrangement joins TRBV5-6 to TRBJ2-7; D gene ambiguous. Germline V gene sequence: CDR1 SGHDT, CDR2 YYEEEE. The V end lost 0 bases, the J end lost 0 bases, and 7 bases lay between the germline ends. The CDR3 spans 14 residues. Here the CDR3 reads CASSLERNSYEQYF. As DNA, the CDR3 is TGTGCCAGCAGCTTGGAGAGGAACTCCTACGAGCAGTACTTC.